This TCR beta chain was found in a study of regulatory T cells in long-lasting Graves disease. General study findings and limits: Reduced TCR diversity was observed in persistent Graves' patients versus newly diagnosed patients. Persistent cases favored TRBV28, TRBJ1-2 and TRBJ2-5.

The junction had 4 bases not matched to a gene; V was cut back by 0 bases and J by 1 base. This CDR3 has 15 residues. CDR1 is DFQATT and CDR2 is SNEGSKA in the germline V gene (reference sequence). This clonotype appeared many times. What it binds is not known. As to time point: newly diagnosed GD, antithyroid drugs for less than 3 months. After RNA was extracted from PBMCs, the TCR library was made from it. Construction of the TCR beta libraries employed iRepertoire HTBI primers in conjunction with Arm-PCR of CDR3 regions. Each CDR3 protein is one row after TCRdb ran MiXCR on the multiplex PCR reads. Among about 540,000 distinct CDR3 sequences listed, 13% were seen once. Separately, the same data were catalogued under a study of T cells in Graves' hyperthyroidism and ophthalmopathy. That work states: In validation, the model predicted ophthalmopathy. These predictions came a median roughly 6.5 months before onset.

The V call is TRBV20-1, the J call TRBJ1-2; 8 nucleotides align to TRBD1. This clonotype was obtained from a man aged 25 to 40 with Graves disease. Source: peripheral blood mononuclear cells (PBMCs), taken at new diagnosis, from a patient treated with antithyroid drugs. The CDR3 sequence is CSARDQGASNYGYTF. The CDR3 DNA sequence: TGCAGTGCTAGAGATCAGGGGGCCAGTAACTATGGCTACACCTTC.